This paragraph covers one TCR beta chain sequence. Its antigen is currently unknown. Unique molecular identifiers tagged the TCRbeta library. One entry per CDR3 protein, called by TCRdb with MiXCR from the PCR reads. The table shows fewer than 350,000 distinct CDR3 sequences, with 10% occurring only once. This entry is derived from a study of T-cell reconstitution after alpha-beta-depleted transplantation in children. General study results and limits: Expanded graft clones, several hundred of them, were reportedly the source of alpha-beta T cells about two months after transplant. After one year, T-cell counts and TCRbeta diversity mostly came from new T cells.

CDR1 and CDR2 from the germline V gene are SQVTM and ANQGSEA. This CDR3 has 12 amino acids. V dropped 4 bases and J dropped 6; count of bases not matched to a gene: 4. This chain links TRBV29-1 with TRBJ2-7; 9 bases match TRBD1. This specimen consisted of PBMCs, obtained before TCRalphabeta/CD19-depleted stem cell transplant. The clonotype comes from a boy in the first two years of life with acute myeloid leukemia, due to receive a stem cell transplant. In nucleotides, the CDR3 is TGCAGCGTTGGGAAGACAGGGGGCGAGCAGTACTTC. Translating it yields CSVGKTGGEQYF.